This paragraph covers one T cell receptor beta chain sequence. Its antigen is as yet unknown. CDR3 length: 16 amino acids. The ends were cut back, 5 bases at V and 6 bases at J, with 20 bases in the middle. Germline-derived CDR1 and CDR2 are MNHEY and SMNVEV (reference sequence). This specimen belongs to a study of T cell repertoires in ileal Crohn's disease. Study summary: 30% to 40% were active smokers at surgery; median disease duration was around 7.9 years. Every patient was operated on for stricturing (approximately 60%) or penetrating (approximately 40%) complications. Whole-study findings and limits: Every patient over 26.8% clonality showed endoscopic recurrence. High-frequency clones were more common in sorted CD8 than CD4 cells.

Libraries were prepared by immunoSEQ multiplex PCR; TCRdb keeps only in-frame clonotypes and omits some of them. The data contain around 5,000 clones, roughly 80% of them singletons. The chain recombines TRBV27 with TRBJ1-3, with no clear D. Specimen: ileal tissue. The sequence was collected from an adult with Crohn's disease. CDR3 coding DNA: TGTGCCAGCAGTCCGACGGGTAGTCCCGGTCAAAACACCATATATTTT. It codes for CASSPTGSPGQNTIYF.